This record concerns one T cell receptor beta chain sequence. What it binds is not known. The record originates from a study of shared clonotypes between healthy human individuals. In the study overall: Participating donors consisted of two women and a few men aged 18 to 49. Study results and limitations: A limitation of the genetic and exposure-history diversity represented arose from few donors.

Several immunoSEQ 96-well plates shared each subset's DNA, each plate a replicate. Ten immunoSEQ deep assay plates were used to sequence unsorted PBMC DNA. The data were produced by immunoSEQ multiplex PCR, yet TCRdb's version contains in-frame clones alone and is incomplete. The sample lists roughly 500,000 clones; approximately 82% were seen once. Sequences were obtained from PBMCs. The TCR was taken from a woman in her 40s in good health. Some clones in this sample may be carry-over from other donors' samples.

The CDR3 region is CASSPRTAYEQYF. CDR3 DNA: TGCGCCAGCAGCCCGCGGACCGCCTACGAGCAGTACTTC. The V gene is TRBV5-1, the J gene TRBJ2-7; unclear D gene. The V end was cut by 4 bases, the J end by 2 bases, with 10 bases between. Germline assignment: CDR1 SGHRS and CDR2 YFSETQ. The CDR3 sequence is 13 residues long.